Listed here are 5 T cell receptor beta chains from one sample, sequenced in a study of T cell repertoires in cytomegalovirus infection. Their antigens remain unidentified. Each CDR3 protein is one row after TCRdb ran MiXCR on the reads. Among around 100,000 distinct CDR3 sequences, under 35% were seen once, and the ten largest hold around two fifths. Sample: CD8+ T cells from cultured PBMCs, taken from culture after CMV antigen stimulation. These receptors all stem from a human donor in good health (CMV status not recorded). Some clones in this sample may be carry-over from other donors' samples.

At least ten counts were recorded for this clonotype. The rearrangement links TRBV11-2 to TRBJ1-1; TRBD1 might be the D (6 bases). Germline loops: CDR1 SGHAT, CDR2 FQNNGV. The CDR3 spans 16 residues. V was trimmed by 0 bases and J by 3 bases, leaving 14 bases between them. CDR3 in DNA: TGTGCCAGCAGCTTAGATGTCCCTCAGGGGTACACTGAAGCTTTCTTT. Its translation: CASSLDVPQGYTEAFF.

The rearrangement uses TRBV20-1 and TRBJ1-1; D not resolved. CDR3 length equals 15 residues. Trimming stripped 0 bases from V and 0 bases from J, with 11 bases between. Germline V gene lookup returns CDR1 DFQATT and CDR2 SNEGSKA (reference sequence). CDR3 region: CSARDPVGMNTEAFF. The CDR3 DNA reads TGCAGTGCTAGAGATCCTGTCGGGATGAACACTGAAGCTTTCTTT.

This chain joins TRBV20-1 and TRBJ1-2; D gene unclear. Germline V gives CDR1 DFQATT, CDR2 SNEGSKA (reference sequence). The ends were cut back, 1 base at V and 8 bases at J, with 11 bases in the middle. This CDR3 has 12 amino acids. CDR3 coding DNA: TGCAGTGCTAGAGGTGGGAGTTGGGGCTACACCTTC. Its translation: CSARGGSWGYTF.

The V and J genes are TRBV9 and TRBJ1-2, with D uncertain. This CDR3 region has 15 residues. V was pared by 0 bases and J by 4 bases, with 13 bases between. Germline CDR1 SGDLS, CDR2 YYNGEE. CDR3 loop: CASSVEAGMRYGYTF. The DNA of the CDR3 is TGTGCCAGCAGCGTAGAAGCGGGGATGCGCTATGGCTACACCTTC.

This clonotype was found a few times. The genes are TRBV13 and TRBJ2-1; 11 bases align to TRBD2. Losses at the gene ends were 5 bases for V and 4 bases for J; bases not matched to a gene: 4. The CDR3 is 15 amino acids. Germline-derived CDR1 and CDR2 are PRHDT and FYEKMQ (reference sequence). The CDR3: CASSEGLAEYNEQFF. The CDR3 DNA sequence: TGTGCCAGCAGCGAGGGACTAGCGGAATACAATGAGCAGTTCTTC.